The T cell receptor beta chain under discussion was sequenced for a study of OX40 agonist ivuxolimab in advanced cancers. The study, taken as a whole, reports: Dose levels from 0.1 to 3.0 mg/kg saw CD4+ and CD8+ blood T cells expand clonally by week 6.

Of note for this clone: Antigen specificity is unknown.

CDR1 SSHAT and CDR2 FNYEAQ come from the germline V gene (reference sequence). The CDR3 loop spans 13 amino acids. V dropped 1 base and J dropped 9; count of bases not matched to a gene: 3. The repertoire was sequenced with immunoSEQ multiplex PCR; TCRdb's copy has only in-frame clones and lacks some. The sample consists of over 55,000 clones, around 90% of them appearing once. This receptor was identified in an adult with an advanced solid tumor such as melanoma, head and neck, liver or kidney cancer. Sequencing used CD4+ or CD8+ T cells sorted from blood, obtained in a trial of the OX40 agonist ivuxolimab. The rearrangement uses TRBV7-7 and TRBJ2-1; the match to TRBD1 covers 7 bases. In DNA form, the CDR3 reads TGTGCCAGCAGCTTAGTAGGGGGCGGTGAGCAGTTCTTC. Translated, it gives CASSLVGGGEQFF.